The rows below give T cell receptor beta chains drawn from one sample of a study of shared clonotypes between healthy human individuals. Sequenced by immunoSEQ multiplex PCR; TCRdb stores in-frame clones only, minus some. This sample has a few million clones, with about nine tenths found just once. Input material: naive CD4+ T cells from PBMCs. Source of these receptors: a man younger than 35 in good health. Some clones in this sample may be carry-over from other donors' samples. Both conserved end residues are part of each CDR3. A D gene is named only where the DNA matches it firmly. Expanded clones get a size class; other rows say once, few or many, or leave the size out.

cdr3_nt: TGTGCCAGCATTGGGGACAGCTTCTATGGCTACACCTTC
cdr3_aa: CASIGDSFYGYTF
j_call: TRBJ1-2
v_call: TRBV2
clone_size: .
d_call: TRBD1

cdr3_nt: TGTGCCACCCACCGACCGGGGGTAGGGGGCGCGTATGGCTACACCTTC
cdr3_aa: CATHRPGVGGAYGYTF
j_call: TRBJ1-2
v_call: TRBV19
clone_size: .
d_call: TRBD1

cdr3_nt: TGTGCCAGCTCACCCGGGACAGCAAATCAGCCCCAGCATTTT
cdr3_aa: CASSPGTANQPQHF
j_call: TRBJ1-5
v_call: TRBV18
clone_size: .
d_call: TRBD1

cdr3_nt: TGTGCCAGCAGCGTAGCGGGTGGGCAGCCTCGCTCCTACAATGAGCAGTTCTTC
cdr3_aa: CASSVAGGQPRSYNEQFF
j_call: TRBJ2-1
v_call: TRBV9
clone_size: .
d_call: .

cdr3_nt: TGTGCCAGTAGATCGCGGGGGGCTAGCACAGATACGCAGTATTTT
cdr3_aa: CASRSRGASTDTQYF
j_call: TRBJ2-3
v_call: TRBV19
clone_size: .
d_call: TRBD2

cdr3_nt: TGTGCCAGCAGCGCGCCTAGCGGTGCCTACAATGAGCAGTTCTTC
cdr3_aa: CASSAPSGAYNEQFF
j_call: TRBJ2-1
v_call: TRBV5-4
clone_size: .
d_call: TRBD2

cdr3_nt: TGCGCCAGCAGCCAAGAGGGGGCGGGGACAGAGGGAAACACCATATATTTT
cdr3_aa: CASSQEGAGTEGNTIYF
j_call: TRBJ1-3
v_call: TRBV4-3
clone_size: .
d_call: TRBD1

cdr3_nt: TGTGCCAGCAGGGAGGTGGGAGTGGCTGGAAACACCATATATTTT
cdr3_aa: CASREVGVAGNTIYF
j_call: TRBJ1-3
v_call: TRBV28
clone_size: .
d_call: .

cdr3_nt: TGTGCCAGCAGCCAAGGACAGGGGGCATACGGTGAGCAGTTCTTC
cdr3_aa: CASSQGQGAYGEQFF
j_call: TRBJ2-1
v_call: TRBV7-8
clone_size: .
d_call: TRBD1

cdr3_nt: TGTGCCAGGGCGACAGGGGTTCAGCGGGAGGGAAATGAGCAGTTCTTC
cdr3_aa: CARATGVQREGNEQFF
j_call: TRBJ2-1
v_call: TRBV21-1
clone_size: .
d_call: .

cdr3_nt: TGTGCCAGCAGTCCCTCGGGTGGGGGGACCCAGTACTTC
cdr3_aa: CASSPSGGGTQYF
j_call: TRBJ2-5
v_call: TRBV6-5
clone_size: .
d_call: .

cdr3_nt: TGTGCCATCAGTGAAGGGACTACCGGGGAGCTGTTTTTT
cdr3_aa: CAISEGTTGELFF
j_call: TRBJ2-2
v_call: TRBV10-3
clone_size: .
d_call: .

cdr3_nt: TGTGCCTGGAGTGTAAGGGACAGGGGCCTTTATGGCTACACCTTC
cdr3_aa: CAWSVRDRGLYGYTF
j_call: TRBJ1-2
v_call: TRBV30
clone_size: once
d_call: TRBD1

cdr3_nt: TGTGCCAGCAGCCGCTACGCGACAGCGAGCTCCTACGAGCAGTACTTC
cdr3_aa: CASSRYATASSYEQYF
j_call: TRBJ2-7
v_call: TRBV11-2
clone_size: .
d_call: .

cdr3_nt: TGTGCCAGCAGCCCGATGACAGGGGGCCCGAACACCGGGGAGCTGTTTTTT
cdr3_aa: CASSPMTGGPNTGELFF
j_call: TRBJ2-2
v_call: TRBV5-4
clone_size: .
d_call: TRBD1

cdr3_nt: TGTGCCAGCAGTGTTTGGGCCAACTCTGGAAACACCATATATTTT
cdr3_aa: CASSVWANSGNTIYF
j_call: TRBJ1-3
v_call: TRBV6-1
clone_size: .
d_call: .

cdr3_nt: TGCAGTGCTAGAGGCACGGATACGCAGTATTTT
cdr3_aa: CSARGTDTQYF
j_call: TRBJ2-3
v_call: TRBV20-1
clone_size: .
d_call: .

cdr3_nt: TGTGCCAGCTCCCGTTCTGACGGATTCTACGAGCAGTACTTC
cdr3_aa: CASSRSDGFYEQYF
j_call: TRBJ2-7
v_call: TRBV18
clone_size: .
d_call: .

cdr3_nt: TGTGCCAGCAGTTACGGGGTGTCCACTGAAGCTTTCTTT
cdr3_aa: CASSYGVSTEAFF
j_call: TRBJ1-1
v_call: TRBV6-5
clone_size: .
d_call: .

cdr3_nt: TGTGCCAGCAGTTTGTTCGGGATAGCAACTAATGAAAAACTGTTTTTT
cdr3_aa: CASSLFGIATNEKLFF
j_call: TRBJ1-4
v_call: TRBV27
clone_size: .
d_call: .

cdr3_nt: TGTGCCGGCAGCCATTCGGGCAGGTTCTACGAGCAGTACTTC
cdr3_aa: CAGSHSGRFYEQYF
j_call: TRBJ2-7
v_call: TRBV14
clone_size: .
d_call: .

cdr3_nt: TGTGCCAGCAGCTTACAGGGGGGTGCCACTGAAGCTTTCTTT
cdr3_aa: CASSLQGGATEAFF
j_call: TRBJ1-1
v_call: TRBV28
clone_size: .
d_call: TRBD1

cdr3_nt: TGTGCCAGCAGCTTAGATTTGACTGGGGAGCTGTTTTTT
cdr3_aa: CASSLDLTGELFF
j_call: TRBJ2-2
v_call: TRBV7-3
clone_size: .
d_call: .

cdr3_nt: TGTGCCAGCAGGACAGGGGAGGACTCCTACGAGCAGTACTTC
cdr3_aa: CASRTGEDSYEQYF
j_call: TRBJ2-7
v_call: TRBV6-1
clone_size: .
d_call: TRBD1